This is a list of T cell receptor beta chains from one sample in a study of blood T cell repertoires in COVID-19. This table comes from immunoSEQ multiplex PCR, and its TCRdb copy is limited to in-frame clones, with some not included. Here the sample spans about 210,000 clones, 84% being singletons. The sample comprised peripheral blood. These receptors were collected from a woman aged 45-60 years with active or convalescent COVID-19. CDR3s include the opening cysteine and the closing phenylalanine or tryptophan. The D gene is left open where the match is weak. Clone size is given for some rows only: seen once, a few or many times, or a class if the clone is expanded.

>TRBD1|TRBV5-1|15|-|TRBJ1-2
CASSSGDRAYYGYTF
TGCGCCAGCAGCTCGGGGGACAGGGCATACTATGGCTACACCTTC
>-|TRBV6-4|15|-|TRBJ2-1
CASSREVAAYNEQFF
TGTGCCAGCAGTCGCGAAGTGGCGGCCTACAATGAGCAGTTCTTC
>TRBD1|TRBV6-5|15|-|TRBJ1-1
CASSYLGQGNTEAFF
TGTGCCAGCAGTTACCTTGGACAGGGTAACACTGAAGCTTTCTTT
>-|TRBV24-1|15|-|TRBJ1-4
CATSPGDATNEKLFF
TGTGCCACCAGTCCGGGGGATGCAACTAATGAAAAACTGTTTTTT
>TRBD2|TRBV7-6|15|-|TRBJ2-1
CASSSTSGSGNEQFF
TGTGCCAGCAGCTCTACTAGCGGGAGCGGCAATGAGCAGTTCTTC
>TRBD1|TRBV5-6|13|-|TRBJ1-2
CASSFSGGYGYTF
TGTGCCAGCAGCTTTTCAGGGGGCTATGGCTACACCTTC
>-|TRBV19|15|-|TRBJ1-5
CASSIVRGDNQPQHF
TGTGCCAGTAGTATAGTACGGGGGGATAATCAGCCCCAGCATTTT
>-|TRBV6-5|15|-|TRBJ1-5
CASSYGGISNQPQHF
TGTGCCAGCAGTTACGGCGGTATTAGCAATCAGCCCCAGCATTTT
>-|TRBV9|15|-|TRBJ1-1
CASGRQGGMNTEAFF
TGTGCCTCTGGTCGGCAGGGTGGAATGAACACTGAAGCTTTCTTT
>-|TRBV27|12|-|TRBJ2-1
CASSPTQAEQFF
TGTGCCAGCAGCCCAACACAGGCTGAGCAGTTCTTC
>-|TRBV27|15|-|TRBJ1-5
CASSFTGRNNQPQHF
TGTGCCAGCAGTTTCACCGGGAGGAACAATCAGCCCCAGCATTTT
>-|TRBV28|14|-|TRBJ2-1
CASSPEIDYNEQFF
TGTGCCAGCAGTCCTGAGATTGACTACAATGAGCAGTTCTTC
>TRBD1|TRBV2|15|once|TRBJ1-6
CASRQRDSPNSPLHF
TGTGCCAGCAGACAAAGGGACAGCCCTAATTCACCCCTCCACTTT
>-|TRBV3-1/TRBV3-2|13|few|TRBJ1-2
CASSHRWENGYTF
TGTGCCAGCAGTCATCGGTGGGAGAATGGCTACACCTTC
>-|TRBV28|17|-|TRBJ2-3
CASINAGGISGTDTQYF
TGTGCCAGCATTAATGCAGGGGGGATAAGTGGCACAGATACGCAGTATTTT
>-|TRBV29-1|13|-|TRBJ1-2
CSAGGGAHYGYTF
TGCAGCGCCGGAGGGGGGGCCCACTATGGCTACACCTTC
>-|TRBV30|16|-|TRBJ1-3
CAWSVGAKSSGNTIYF
TGTGCCTGGAGTGTGGGGGCGAAGAGCTCTGGAAACACCATATATTTT